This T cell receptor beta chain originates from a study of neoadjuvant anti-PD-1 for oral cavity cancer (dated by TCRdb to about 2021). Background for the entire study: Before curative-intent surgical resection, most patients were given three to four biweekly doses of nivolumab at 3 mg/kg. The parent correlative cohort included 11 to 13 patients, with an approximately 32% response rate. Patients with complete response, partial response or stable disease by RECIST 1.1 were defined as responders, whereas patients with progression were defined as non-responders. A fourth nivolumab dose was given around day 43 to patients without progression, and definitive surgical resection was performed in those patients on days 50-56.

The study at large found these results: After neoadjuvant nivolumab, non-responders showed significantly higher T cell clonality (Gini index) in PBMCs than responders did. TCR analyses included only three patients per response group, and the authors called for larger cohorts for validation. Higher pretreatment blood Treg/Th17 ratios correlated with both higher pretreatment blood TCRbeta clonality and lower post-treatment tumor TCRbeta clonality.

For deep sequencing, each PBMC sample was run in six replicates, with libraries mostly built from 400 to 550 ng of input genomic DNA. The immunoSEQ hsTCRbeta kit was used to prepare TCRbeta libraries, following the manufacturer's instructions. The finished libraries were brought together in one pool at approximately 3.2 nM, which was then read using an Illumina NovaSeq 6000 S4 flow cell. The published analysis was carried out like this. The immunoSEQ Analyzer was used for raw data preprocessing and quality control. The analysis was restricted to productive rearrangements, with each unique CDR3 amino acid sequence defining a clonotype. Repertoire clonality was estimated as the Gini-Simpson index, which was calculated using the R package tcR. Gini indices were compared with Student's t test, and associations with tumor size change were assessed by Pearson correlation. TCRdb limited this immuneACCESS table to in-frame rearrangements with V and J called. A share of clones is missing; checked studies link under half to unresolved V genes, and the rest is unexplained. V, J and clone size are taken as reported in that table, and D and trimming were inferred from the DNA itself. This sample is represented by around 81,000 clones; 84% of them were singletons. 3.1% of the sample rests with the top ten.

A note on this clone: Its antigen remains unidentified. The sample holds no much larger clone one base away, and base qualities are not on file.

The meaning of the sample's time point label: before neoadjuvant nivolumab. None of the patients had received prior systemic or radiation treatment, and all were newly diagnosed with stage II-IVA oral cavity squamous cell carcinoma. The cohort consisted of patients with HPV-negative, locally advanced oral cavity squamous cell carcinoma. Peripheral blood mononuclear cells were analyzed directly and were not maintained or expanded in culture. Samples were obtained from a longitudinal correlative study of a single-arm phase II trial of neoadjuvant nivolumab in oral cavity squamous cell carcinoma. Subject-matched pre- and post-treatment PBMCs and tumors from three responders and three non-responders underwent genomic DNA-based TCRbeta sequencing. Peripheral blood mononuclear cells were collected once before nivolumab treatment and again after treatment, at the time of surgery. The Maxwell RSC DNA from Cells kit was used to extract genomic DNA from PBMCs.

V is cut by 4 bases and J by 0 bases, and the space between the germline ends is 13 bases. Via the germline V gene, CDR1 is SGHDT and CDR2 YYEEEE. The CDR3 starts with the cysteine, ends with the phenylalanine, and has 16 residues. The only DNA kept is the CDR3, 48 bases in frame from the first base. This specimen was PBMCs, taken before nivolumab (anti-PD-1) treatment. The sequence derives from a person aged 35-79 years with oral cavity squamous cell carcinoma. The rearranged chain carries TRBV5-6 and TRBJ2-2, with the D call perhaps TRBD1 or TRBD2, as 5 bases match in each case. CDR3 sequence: CASSPLGVSNTGELFF. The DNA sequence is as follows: TGTGCCAGCAGCCCTTTGGGGGTTTCGAACACCGGGGAGCTGTTTTTT.